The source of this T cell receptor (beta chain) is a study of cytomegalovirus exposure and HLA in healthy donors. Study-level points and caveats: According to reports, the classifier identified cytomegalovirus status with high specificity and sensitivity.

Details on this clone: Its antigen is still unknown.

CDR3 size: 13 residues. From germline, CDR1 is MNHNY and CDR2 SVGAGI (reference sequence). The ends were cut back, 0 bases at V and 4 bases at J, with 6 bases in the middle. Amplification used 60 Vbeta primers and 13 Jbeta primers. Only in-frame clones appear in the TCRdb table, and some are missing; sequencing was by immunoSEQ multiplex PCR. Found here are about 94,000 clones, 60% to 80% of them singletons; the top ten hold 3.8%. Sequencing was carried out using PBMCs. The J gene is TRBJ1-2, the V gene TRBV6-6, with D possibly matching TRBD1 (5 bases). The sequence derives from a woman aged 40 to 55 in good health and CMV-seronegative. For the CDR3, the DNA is TGTGCCAGCAGTTACTCAGGGGTCTATGGCTACACCTTC. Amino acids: CASSYSGVYGYTF.